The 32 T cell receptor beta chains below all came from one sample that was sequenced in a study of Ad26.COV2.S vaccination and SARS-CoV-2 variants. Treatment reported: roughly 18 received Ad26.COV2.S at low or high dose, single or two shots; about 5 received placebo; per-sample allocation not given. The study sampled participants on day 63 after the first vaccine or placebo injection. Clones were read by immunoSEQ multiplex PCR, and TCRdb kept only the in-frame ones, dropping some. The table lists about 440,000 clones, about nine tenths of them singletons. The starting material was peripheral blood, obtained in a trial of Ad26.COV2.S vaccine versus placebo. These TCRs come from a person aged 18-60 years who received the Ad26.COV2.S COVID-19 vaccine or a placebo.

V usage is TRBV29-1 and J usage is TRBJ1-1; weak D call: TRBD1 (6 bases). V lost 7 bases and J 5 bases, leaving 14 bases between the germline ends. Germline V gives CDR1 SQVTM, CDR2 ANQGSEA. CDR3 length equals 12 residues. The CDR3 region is CSGYRVGTEAFF. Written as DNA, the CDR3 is TGCAGCGGGTACAGGGTCGGAACTGAAGCTTTCTTT.

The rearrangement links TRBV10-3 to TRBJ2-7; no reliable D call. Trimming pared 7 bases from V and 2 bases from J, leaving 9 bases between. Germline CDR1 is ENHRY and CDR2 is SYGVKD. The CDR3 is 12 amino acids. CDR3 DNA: TGTGCCATCAAGGGCGAGACCTACGAGCAGTACTTC. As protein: CAIKGETYEQYF.

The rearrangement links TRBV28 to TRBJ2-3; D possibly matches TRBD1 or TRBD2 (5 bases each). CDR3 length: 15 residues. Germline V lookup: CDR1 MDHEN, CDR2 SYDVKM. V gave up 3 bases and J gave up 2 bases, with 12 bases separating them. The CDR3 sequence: CASSFHRDDTDTQYF. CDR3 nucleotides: TGTGCCAGCAGTTTTCATAGGGACGACACAGATACGCAGTATTTT.

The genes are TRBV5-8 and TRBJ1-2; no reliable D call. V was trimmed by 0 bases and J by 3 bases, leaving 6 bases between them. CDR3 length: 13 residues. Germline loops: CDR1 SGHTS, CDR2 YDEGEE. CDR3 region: CASSLEGDYGYTF. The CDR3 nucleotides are TGTGCCAGCAGCTTGGAGGGAGACTATGGCTACACCTTC.

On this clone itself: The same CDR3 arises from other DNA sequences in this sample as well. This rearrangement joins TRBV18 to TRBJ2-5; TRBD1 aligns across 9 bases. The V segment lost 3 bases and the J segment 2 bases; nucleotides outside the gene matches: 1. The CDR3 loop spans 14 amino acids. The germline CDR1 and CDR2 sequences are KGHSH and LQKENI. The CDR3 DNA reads TGTGCCAGCTCACCGGGGACAGGGCAAGAGACCCAGTACTTC. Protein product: CASSPGTGQETQYF.

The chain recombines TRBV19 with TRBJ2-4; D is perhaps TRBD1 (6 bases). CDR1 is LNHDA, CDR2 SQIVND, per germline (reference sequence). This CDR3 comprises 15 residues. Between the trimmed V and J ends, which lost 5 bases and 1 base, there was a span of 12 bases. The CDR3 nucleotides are TGTGCCAGTAGTGTCCGACAGGTCGCCAAAAACATTCAGTACTTC. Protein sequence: CASSVRQVAKNIQYF.

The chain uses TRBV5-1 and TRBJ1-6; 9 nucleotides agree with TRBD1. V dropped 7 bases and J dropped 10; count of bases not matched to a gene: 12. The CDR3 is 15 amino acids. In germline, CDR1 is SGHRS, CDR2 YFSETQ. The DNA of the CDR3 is TGCGCCAGCCAGCGGGACAGGGCGGGTGGATCACCCCTCCACTTT. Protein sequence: CASQRDRAGGSPLHF.

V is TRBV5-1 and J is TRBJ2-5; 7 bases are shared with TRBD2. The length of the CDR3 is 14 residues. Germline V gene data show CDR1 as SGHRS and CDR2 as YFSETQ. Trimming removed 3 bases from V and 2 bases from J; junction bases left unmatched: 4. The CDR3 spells CASSSGRGQETQYF. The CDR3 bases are TGCGCCAGCAGCTCAGGGAGGGGACAAGAGACCCAGTACTTC.

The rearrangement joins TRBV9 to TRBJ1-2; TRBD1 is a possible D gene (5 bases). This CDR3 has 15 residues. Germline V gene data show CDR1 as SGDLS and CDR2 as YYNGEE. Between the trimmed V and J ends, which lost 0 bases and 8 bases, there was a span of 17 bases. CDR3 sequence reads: CASSVESHRSGGYTF. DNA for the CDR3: TGTGCCAGCAGCGTAGAAAGTCACAGGTCGGGAGGCTACACCTTC.

The CDR3, as DNA: TGTGCCAGCAGCCAATTGAGCGGTAGTGGGAATGAGCAGTTCTTC. Its translation: CASSQLSGSGNEQFF. The chain joins TRBV16 to TRBJ2-1; perhaps TRBD2 as D (5 bases). Germline values: CDR1 KGHSY, CDR2 FQNENV. V was pared by 1 base and J by 7 bases, with 14 bases between. This CDR3 spans 15 amino acids. The variable domain in full, completed from reference TRBV16 and TRBJ2-1, reads GEEVAQTPKHLVRGEGQKAKLYCAPIKGHSYVFWYQQVLKNEFKFLISFQNENVFDETGMPKERFSAKCLPNSPCSLEIQATKLEDSAVYFCASSQLSGSGNEQFFGPGTRLTVL.

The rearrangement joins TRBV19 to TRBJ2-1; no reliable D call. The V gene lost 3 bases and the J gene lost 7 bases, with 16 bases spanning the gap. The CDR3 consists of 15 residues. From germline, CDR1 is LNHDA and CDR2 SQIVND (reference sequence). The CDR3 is CASSIAHLGRNEQFF. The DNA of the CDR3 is TGTGCCAGTAGTATCGCTCACCTTGGGCGGAATGAGCAGTTCTTC.

The chain's CDR3 is CASRPGGTPTDTQYF. Written as DNA, the CDR3 is TGCGCCAGCAGACCCGGAGGTACCCCCACAGATACGCAGTATTTT. The rearrangement uses TRBV5-1 and TRBJ2-3; TRBD2 is a possible D gene (5 bases). Germline-derived CDR1 and CDR2 are SGHRS and YFSETQ. V was trimmed by 5 bases and J by 2 bases, leaving 15 bases between them. The CDR3 sequence is 15 residues long.

This CDR3 reads CASSRGGGNYGYTF. In DNA, the CDR3 is TGTGCCAGCAGCCGGGGGGGAGGAAACTATGGCTACACCTTC. The V gene is TRBV9, the J gene TRBJ1-2, with D possibly TRBD1 on 5 matching bases. This CDR3 has 14 amino acids. Per the germline V gene, CDR1 is SGDLS and CDR2 is YYNGEE. Trimming took off 4 bases at V and 2 bases at J, with 12 bases between the two ends.

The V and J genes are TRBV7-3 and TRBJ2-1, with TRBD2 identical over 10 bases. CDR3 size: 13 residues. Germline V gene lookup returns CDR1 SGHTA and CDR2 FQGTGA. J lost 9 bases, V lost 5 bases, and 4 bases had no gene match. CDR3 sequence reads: CASSPGLALEQFF. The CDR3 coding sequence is TGTGCCAGCAGCCCGGGACTAGCGCTTGAGCAGTTCTTC.

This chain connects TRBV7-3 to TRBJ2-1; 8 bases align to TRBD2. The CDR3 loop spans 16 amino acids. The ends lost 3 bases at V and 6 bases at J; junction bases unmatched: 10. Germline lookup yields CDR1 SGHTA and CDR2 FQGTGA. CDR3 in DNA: TGTGCCAGCAGCTTGGGGAGCGGGAGTGGAGGCAATGAGCAGTTCTTC. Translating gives CASSLGSGSGGNEQFF.

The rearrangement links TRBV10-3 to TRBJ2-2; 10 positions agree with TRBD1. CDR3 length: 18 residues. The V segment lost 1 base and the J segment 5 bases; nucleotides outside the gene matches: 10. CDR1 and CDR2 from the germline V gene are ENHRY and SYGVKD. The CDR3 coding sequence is TGTGCCATCAGTGAGTTCTCCCGACAGGGGGCAAGTACCGGGGAGCTGTTTTTT. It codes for CAISEFSRQGASTGELFF.

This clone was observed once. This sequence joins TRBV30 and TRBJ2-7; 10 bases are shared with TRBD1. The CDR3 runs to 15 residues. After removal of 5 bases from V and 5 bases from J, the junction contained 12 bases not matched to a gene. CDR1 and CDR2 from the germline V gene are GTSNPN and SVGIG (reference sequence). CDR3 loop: CAWLGRGQGRNEQYF. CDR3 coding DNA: TGTGCCTGGTTGGGAAGGGGACAGGGGAGGAACGAGCAGTACTTC. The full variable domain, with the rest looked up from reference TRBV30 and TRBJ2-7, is SQTIHQWPATLVQPVGSPLSLECTVEGTSNPNLYWYRQAAGRGLQLLFYSVGIGQISSEVPQNLSASRPQDRQFILSSKKLLLSDSGFYLCAWLGRGQGRNEQYFGPGTRLTVT.

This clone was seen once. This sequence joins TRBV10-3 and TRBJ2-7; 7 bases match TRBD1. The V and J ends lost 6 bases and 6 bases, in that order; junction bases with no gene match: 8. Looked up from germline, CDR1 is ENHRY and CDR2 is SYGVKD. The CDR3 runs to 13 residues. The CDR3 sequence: CAIRSGQDIEQYF. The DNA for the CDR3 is TGTGCCATCAGATCCGGACAGGACATCGAGCAGTACTTC.

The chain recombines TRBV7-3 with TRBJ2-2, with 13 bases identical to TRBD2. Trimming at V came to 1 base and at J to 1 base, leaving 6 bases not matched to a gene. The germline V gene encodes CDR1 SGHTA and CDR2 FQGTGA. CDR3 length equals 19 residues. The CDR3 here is CASSLRGLAGDGNTGELFF. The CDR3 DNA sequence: TGTGCCAGCAGCTTAAGAGGACTAGCGGGAGATGGGAACACCGGGGAGCTGTTTTTT. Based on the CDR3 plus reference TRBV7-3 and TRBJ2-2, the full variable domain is GAGVSQTPSNKVTEKGKYVELRCDPISGHTALYWYRQSLGQGPEFLIYFQGTGAADDSGLPNDRFFAVRPEGSVSTLKIQRTERGDSAVYLCASSLRGLAGDGNTGELFFGEGSRLTVL.

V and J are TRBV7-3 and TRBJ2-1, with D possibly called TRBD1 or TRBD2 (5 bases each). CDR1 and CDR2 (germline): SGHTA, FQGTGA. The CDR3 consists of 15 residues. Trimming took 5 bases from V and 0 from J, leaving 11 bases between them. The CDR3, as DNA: TGTGCCAGCAGCCTTCGGGGCGACTCCTACAATGAGCAGTTCTTC. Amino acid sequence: CASSLRGDSYNEQFF.

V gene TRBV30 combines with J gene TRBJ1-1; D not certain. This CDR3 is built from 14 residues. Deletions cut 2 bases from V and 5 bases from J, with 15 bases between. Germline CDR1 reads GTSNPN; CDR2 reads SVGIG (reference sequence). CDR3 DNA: TGTGCCTGGAGTCTAATCCCATCGGGGACTGAAGCTTTCTTT. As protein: CAWSLIPSGTEAFF.

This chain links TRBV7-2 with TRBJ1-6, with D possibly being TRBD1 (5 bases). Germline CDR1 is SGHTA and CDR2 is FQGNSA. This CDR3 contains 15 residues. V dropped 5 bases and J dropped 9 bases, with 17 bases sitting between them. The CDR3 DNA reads TGTGCCAGCAGCCCCAACGGGGGAGGTGGTTCACCCCTCCACTTT. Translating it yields CASSPNGGGGSPLHF.

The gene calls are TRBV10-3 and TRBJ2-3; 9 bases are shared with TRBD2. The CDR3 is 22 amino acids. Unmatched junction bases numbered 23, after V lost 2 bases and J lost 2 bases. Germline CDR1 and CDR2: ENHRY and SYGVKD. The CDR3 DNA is TGTGCCATCAGTGAGCCCCCAGCACGGACTAGCGACCGTTTTATAGTCACAGATACGCAGTATTTT. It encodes CAISEPPARTSDRFIVTDTQYF.

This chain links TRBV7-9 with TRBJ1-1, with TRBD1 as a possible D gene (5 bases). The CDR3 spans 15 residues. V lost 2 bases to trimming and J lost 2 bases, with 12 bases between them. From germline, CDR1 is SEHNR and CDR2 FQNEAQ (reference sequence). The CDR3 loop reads CASSLTGVKNTEAFF. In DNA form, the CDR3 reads TGTGCCAGCAGCTTAACAGGAGTTAAAAACACTGAAGCTTTCTTT.

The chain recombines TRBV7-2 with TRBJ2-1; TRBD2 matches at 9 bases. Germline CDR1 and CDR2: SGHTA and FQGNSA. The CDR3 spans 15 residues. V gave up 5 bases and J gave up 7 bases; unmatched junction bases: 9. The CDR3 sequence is CASSPRRLAGNEQFF. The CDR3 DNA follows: TGTGCCAGCAGCCCGCGTCGGCTAGCGGGAAATGAGCAGTTCTTC.

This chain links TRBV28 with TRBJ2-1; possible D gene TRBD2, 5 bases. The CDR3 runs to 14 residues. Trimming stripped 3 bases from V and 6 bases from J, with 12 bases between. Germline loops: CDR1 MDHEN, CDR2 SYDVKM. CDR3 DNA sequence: TGTGCCAGCAGTTTCTCTAGCAGGTCCAATGAGCAGTTCTTC. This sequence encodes CASSFSSRSNEQFF.

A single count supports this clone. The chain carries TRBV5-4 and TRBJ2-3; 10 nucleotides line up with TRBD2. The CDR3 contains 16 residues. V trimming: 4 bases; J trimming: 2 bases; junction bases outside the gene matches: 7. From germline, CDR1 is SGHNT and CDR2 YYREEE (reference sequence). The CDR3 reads CASSRWTSGLTDTQYF. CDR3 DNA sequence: TGTGCCAGCAGCCGTTGGACTAGCGGACTCACAGATACGCAGTATTTT.

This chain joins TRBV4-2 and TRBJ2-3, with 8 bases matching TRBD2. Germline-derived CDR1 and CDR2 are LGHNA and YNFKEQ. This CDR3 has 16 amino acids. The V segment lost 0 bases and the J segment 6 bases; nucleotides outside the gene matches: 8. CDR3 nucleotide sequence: TGTGCCAGCAGCCAAGACCTTAGCGGGATGGGCGATACGCAGTATTTT. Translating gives CASSQDLSGMGDTQYF.

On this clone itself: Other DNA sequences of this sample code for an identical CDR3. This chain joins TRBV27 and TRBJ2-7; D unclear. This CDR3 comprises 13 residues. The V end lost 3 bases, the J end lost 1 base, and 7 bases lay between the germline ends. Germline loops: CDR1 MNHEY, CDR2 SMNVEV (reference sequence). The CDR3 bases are TGTGCCAGCAGTTTCGGGCCTTCCTACGAGCAGTACTTC. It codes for CASSFGPSYEQYF.

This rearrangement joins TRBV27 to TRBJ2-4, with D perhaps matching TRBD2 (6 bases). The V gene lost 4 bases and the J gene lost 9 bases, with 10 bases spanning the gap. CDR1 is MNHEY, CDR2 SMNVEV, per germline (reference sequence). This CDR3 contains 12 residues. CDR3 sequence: CASSSDYAIQYF. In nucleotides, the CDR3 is TGTGCCAGCAGTTCGGACTATGCCATTCAGTACTTC.

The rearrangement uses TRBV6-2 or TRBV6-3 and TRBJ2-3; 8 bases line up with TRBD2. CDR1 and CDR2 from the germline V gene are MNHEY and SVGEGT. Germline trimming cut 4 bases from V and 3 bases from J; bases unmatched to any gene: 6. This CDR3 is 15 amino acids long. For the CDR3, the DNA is TGTGCCAGCAGTTTCTTAGCGGGATCGACAGATACGCAGTATTTT. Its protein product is CASSFLAGSTDTQYF.

DNA of the CDR3: TGCGCCAGCAGTCAATCCCTTCCCGGACAGGCCTACACCGGGGAGCTGTTTTTT. This sequence encodes CASSQSLPGQAYTGELFF. The gene calls are TRBV23-1 and TRBJ2-2; TRBD1 matches 7 bases. TRBV23-1 carries the ORF label, with uncertain function. After removal of 0 bases from V and 3 bases from J, the junction contained 10 bases not matched to a gene. The CDR3 loop spans 18 amino acids.